These T cell receptor beta chains were read from a single sample in a study of shared clonotypes between healthy human individuals. Libraries were prepared by immunoSEQ multiplex PCR; TCRdb keeps only in-frame clonotypes and omits some of them. The sample has roughly 2.1 million clones, approximately 94% seen once. The sample consisted of naive CD8+ T cells from PBMCs. The source is a man between 18 and 29 years old in good health. Some clones in this sample may be carry-over from other donors' samples. Each CDR3 is given with its conserved first and last residue. D genes are given only for firm matches. Rows give clone size only sometimes, using once, few, many, or a class for an expanded clone.

D | J | size | V | CDR3 | DNA
. | TRBJ2-6 | . | TRBV27 | CASSAQQGFRGANVLTF | TGTGCCAGCAGTGCGCAACAGGGATTTCGTGGGGCCAACGTCCTGACTTTC
TRBD1 | TRBJ1-3 | . | TRBV2 | CASSEAAGQLSGNTIYF | TGTGCCAGCAGTGAAGCCGCGGGACAGCTATCTGGAAACACCATATATTTT
. | TRBJ1-1 | . | TRBV19 | CASQPRGMNTEAFF | TGTGCCAGTCAACCCAGAGGTATGAACACTGAAGCTTTCTTT
. | TRBJ1-2 | . | TRBV5-4 | CASSLRALGDYGYTF | TGTGCCAGCAGCTTGCGGGCACTTGGGGACTATGGCTACACCTTC
. | TRBJ1-2 | . | TRBV6-6 | CASSYSGAIYGYTF | TGTGCCAGCAGTTACTCGGGGGCTATCTATGGCTACACCTTC
. | TRBJ2-7 | . | TRBV4-1 | CASSQRWGFYEQYF | TGCGCCAGCAGCCAAAGGTGGGGATTCTACGAGCAGTACTTC
. | TRBJ2-2 | . | TRBV6-1 | CASRVDREAGELFF | TGTGCCAGCAGAGTAGACAGGGAGGCCGGGGAGCTGTTTTTT
TRBD1 | TRBJ2-3 | . | TRBV9 | CASSVGAGGADTQYF | TGTGCCAGCAGCGTCGGGGCAGGGGGCGCAGATACGCAGTATTTT
TRBD2 | TRBJ2-2 | once | TRBV5-4 | CASSLGTSGRTAGELFF | TGTGCCAGCAGCTTAGGGACTAGCGGGAGAACAGCCGGGGAGCTGTTTTTT
. | TRBJ2-1 | . | TRBV6-1 | CASRPTGSSYNEQFF | TGTGCCAGCAGGCCGACGGGCAGCTCCTACAATGAGCAGTTCTTC
TRBD2 | TRBJ2-3 | . | TRBV4-2 | CASSPGGPTGTQYF | TGTGCCAGCAGCCCGGGAGGCCCAACCGGTACGCAGTATTTT
TRBD1 | TRBJ2-7 | . | TRBV10-2 | CASSESAGGEQYF | TGCGCCAGCAGTGAGAGTGCAGGGGGCGAGCAGTACTTC
. | TRBJ1-1 | . | TRBV19 | CASSEEMVMNTEAFF | TGTGCCAGTAGTGAGGAGATGGTAATGAACACTGAAGCTTTCTTT
TRBD2 | TRBJ2-1 | . | TRBV7-3 | CASSPGTSYLNEQFF | TGTGCCAGCAGCCCCGGGACTAGCTATCTCAATGAGCAGTTCTTC
TRBD1 | TRBJ2-5 | few | TRBV7-9 | CASSPTGGGETQYF | TGTGCCAGCAGCCCGACAGGGGGCGGGGAGACCCAGTACTTC
. | TRBJ1-5 | . | TRBV28 | CASRPSQVNQPQHF | TGTGCCAGCAGGCCTAGCCAGGTCAATCAGCCCCAGCATTTT
. | TRBJ1-2 | . | TRBV30 | CALRGRGYGYTF | TGTGCCTTACGGGGGAGGGGCTATGGCTACACCTTC
TRBD1 | TRBJ2-7 | . | TRBV27 | CASSKRDRGPEQYF | TGTGCCAGCAGTAAGCGGGACAGGGGCCCAGAGCAGTACTTC
TRBD2 | TRBJ2-1 | . | TRBV10-3 | CAISDPGLAGSEQFF | TGTGCCATCAGTGATCCCGGACTAGCGGGAAGTGAGCAGTTCTTC
. | TRBJ2-1 | . | TRBV7-9 | CASSSTVTPSYNEQFF | TGTGCCAGCAGCTCGACCGTTACCCCCTCCTACAATGAGCAGTTCTTC
. | TRBJ1-2 | . | TRBV27 | CASSFGPGAYGYTF | TGTGCCAGCAGTTTTGGTCCGGGGGCCTATGGCTACACCTTC
. | TRBJ2-5 | . | TRBV7-9 | CASSLAKGWQETQYF | TGTGCCAGCAGCTTAGCTAAGGGGTGGCAAGAGACCCAGTACTTC
TRBD2 | TRBJ2-7 | . | TRBV7-2 | CASSHPRLAGGYEQYF | TGTGCCAGCAGCCATCCCCGACTAGCGGGAGGGTACGAGCAGTACTTC
TRBD1 | TRBJ2-1 | once | TRBV5-1 | CASSGTGQGMGYNEQFF | TGCGCCAGCAGTGGAACGGGACAGGGTATGGGCTACAATGAGCAGTTCTTC
. | TRBJ1-5 | . | TRBV23-1 | CASSNGGYRDDQPQHF | TGCGCCAGCAGTAATGGGGGCTACAGGGACGATCAGCCCCAGCATTTT
TRBD1 | TRBJ1-2 | once | TRBV5-1 | CASSLGQGANYGYTF | TGCGCCAGCAGCTTGGGACAGGGAGCTAACTATGGCTACACCTTC
. | TRBJ2-7 | once | TRBV5-1 | CASSAGQRYEQYF | TGCGCCAGCAGCGCAGGACAGCGCTACGAGCAGTACTTC